This T cell receptor (beta chain) was observed in a study of T cell responses to AZD1222 COVID-19 vaccine. TCRdb keeps only in-frame clones here, not all; method: immunoSEQ multiplex PCR. The table shows more than 85,000 clones, with around nine tenths occurring only once. From germline, CDR1 is SGHTA and CDR2 FQGNSA. Trimming shortened V by 5 bases and J by 12 bases, and 11 bases separated the two germline ends. The CDR3 length is 11 residues. The source is an adult in good health. This rearrangement joins TRBV7-2 to TRBJ2-1; perhaps TRBD2 as D (5 bases). The sequencing used peripheral blood, collected on day 0 of AZD1222 vaccination. The CDR3: CASSTSGGQFF. In DNA, the CDR3 is TGTGCCAGCAGCACCAGCGGAGGGCAGTTCTTC.